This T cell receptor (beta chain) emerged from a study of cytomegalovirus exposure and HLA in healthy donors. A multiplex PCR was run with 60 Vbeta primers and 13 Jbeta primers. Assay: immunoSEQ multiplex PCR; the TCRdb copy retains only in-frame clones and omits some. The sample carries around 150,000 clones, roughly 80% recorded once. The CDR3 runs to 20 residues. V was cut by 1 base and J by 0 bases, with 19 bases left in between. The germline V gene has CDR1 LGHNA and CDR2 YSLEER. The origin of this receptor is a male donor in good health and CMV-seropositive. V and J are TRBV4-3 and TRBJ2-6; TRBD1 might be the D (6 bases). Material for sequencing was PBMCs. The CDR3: CASSQVATGQPLSGANVLTF. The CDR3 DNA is TGCGCCAGCAGCCAAGTCGCTACAGGACAGCCTCTCTCTGGGGCCAACGTCCTGACTTTC.